A selection of T cell receptor beta chains follows, all from one sample in a study of blood T cell repertoires in COVID-19. Data came from immunoSEQ multiplex PCR; TCRdb stores just in-frame clones and leaves some out. The top ten hold about 2.3% of the sample, which has around 160,000 clones, approximately 91% seen once. Sequencing input: peripheral blood. These receptors were obtained from a young man with acute or convalescent COVID-19. Each CDR3 is given with its conserved first and last residue. The order of the fields is D gene, V gene, J gene, clone size, CDR3 DNA, CDR3 protein. A D gene is named only where the DNA matches it firmly. Clone size appears in some rows only: once, few, many, or a class for an expanded clone.

-	TRBV27	TRBJ1-5	-	TGTGCCAGCAGCGACAGGAGGAATAGCAATCAGCCCCAGCATTTT	CASSDRRNSNQPQHF
-	TRBV7-9	TRBJ1-2	-	TGTGCCAGCAGCCCTGGGGCGCCTGACTATGGCTACACCTTC	CASSPGAPDYGYTF
TRBD1	TRBV30	TRBJ2-2	-	TGTGCCTGGAGTGACGGGACAGGCACCGGGGAGCTGTTTTTT	CAWSDGTGTGELFF
-	TRBV5-6	TRBJ1-2	-	TGTGCCAGCAGCTTGAATCAGGGCAGGGTTGGTGGCTACACCTTC	CASSLNQGRVGGYTF
TRBD2	TRBV4-1	TRBJ2-7	few	TGCGCCAGCAGCCATGGGACTAGCGGGGGAGGTCATTGGGACGAGCAGTACTTC	CASSHGTSGGGHWDEQYF
TRBD2	TRBV9	TRBJ2-3	-	TGTGCCAGCCGGGGGCCTAGCGGGGGGGCCCCGGGCACAGATACGCAGTATTTT	CASRGPSGGAPGTDTQYF
TRBD2	TRBV5-1	TRBJ2-1	-	TGCGCCAGCAGCACAGGACTAGCGGGGGCCATCTTCTCCTACAATGAGCAGTTCTTC	CASSTGLAGAIFSYNEQFF
TRBD1	TRBV6-5	TRBJ2-4	-	TGTGCCAGCAGTTCAGGGGGCGCCCACATTCAGTACTTC	CASSSGGAHIQYF
TRBD1	TRBV14	TRBJ2-3	-	TGTGCCAGCAGCCGATCGGACAGGGGAACAGATACGCAGTATTTT	CASSRSDRGTDTQYF
TRBD1	TRBV5-1	TRBJ1-3	-	TGCGCCAGCAGCTTGTACGGGACAGGGTCGTATGGAAACACCATATATTTT	CASSLYGTGSYGNTIYF
TRBD1	TRBV11-2	TRBJ1-1	-	TGTGCCAGCAGCTCGACAGGGTCTTGGAACACTGAAGCTTTCTTT	CASSSTGSWNTEAFF
-	TRBV6-1	TRBJ1-6	-	TGTGCCAGCAGTTGGACACAGGGCAACAATTCACCCCTCCACTTT	CASSWTQGNNSPLHF
TRBD1	TRBV29-1	TRBJ2-7	-	TGCAGCGTTTTGGGACAGGGGTCCTACGAGCAGTACTTC	CSVLGQGSYEQYF
TRBD1	TRBV6-5	TRBJ1-6	-	TGTGCCAGCAGTTACTCGGGACAGGGAAATTCACCCCTCCACTTT	CASSYSGQGNSPLHF
-	TRBV15	TRBJ2-5	-	TGTGCCACCAGCAGAGAAGGAGGGGGGGCAGAAGAGACCCAGTACTTC	CATSREGGGAEETQYF
TRBD1	TRBV4-2	TRBJ2-7	-	TGTGCCAGCAGCCCGGGGGGACAGGGTAGGAACGAGCAGTACTTC	CASSPGGQGRNEQYF
TRBD2	TRBV7-9	TRBJ2-1	-	TGTGCCAGCAGCTTAGGTTTGCGGGAGGGACACCTCAATGAGCAGTTCTTC	CASSLGLREGHLNEQFF